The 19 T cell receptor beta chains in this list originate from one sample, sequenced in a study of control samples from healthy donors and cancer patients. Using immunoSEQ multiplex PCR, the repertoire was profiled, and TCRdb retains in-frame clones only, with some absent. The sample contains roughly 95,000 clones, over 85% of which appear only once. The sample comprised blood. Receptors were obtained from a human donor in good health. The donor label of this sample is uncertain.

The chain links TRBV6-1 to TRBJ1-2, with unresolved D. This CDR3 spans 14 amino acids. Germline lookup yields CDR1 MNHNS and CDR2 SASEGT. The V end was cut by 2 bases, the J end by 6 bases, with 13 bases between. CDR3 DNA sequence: TGTGCCAGCAGTGAAATTGTTAGATCCCATGGCTACACCTTC. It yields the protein CASSEIVRSHGYTF.

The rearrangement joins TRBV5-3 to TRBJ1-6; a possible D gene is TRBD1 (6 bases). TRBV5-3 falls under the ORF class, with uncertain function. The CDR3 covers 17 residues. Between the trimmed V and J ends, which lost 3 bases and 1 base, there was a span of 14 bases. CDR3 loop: CARSSEQGGSYNSPLHF. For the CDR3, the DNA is TGTGCCAGAAGCTCCGAACAGGGAGGTTCCTATAATTCACCCCTCCACTTT.

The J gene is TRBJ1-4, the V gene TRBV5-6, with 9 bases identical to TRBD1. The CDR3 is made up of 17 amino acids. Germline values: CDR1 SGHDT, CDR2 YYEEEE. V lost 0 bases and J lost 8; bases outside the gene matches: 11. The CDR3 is CASSLGTTGGGGEKLFF. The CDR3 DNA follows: TGTGCCAGCAGCTTGGGGACCACAGGGGGCGGAGGGGAAAAACTGTTTTTT. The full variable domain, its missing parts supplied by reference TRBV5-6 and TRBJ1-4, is DAGVTQSPTHLIKTRGQQVTLRCSPKSGHDTVSWYQQALGQGPQFIFQYYEEEERQRGNFPDRFSGHQFPNYSSELNVNALLLGDSALYLCASSLGTTGGGGEKLFFGSGTQLSVL.

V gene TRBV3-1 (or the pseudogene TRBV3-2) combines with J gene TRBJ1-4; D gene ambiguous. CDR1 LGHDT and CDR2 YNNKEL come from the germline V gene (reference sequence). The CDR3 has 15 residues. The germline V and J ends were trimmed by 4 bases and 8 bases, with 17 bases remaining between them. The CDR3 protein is CASSPHGPSGEKLFF. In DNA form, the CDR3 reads TGTGCCAGCAGCCCCCACGGACCCTCGGGCGAAAAACTGTTTTTT.

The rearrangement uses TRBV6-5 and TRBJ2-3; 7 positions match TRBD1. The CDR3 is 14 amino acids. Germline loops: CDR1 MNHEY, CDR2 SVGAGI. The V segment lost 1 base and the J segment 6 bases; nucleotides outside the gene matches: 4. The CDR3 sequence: CASSYLGGEDTQYF. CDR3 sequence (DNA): TGTGCCAGCAGTTACTTAGGGGGCGAGGATACGCAGTATTTT.

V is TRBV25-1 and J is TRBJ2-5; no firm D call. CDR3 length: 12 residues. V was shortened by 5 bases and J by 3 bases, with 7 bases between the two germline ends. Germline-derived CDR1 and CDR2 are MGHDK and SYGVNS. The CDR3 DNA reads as TGTGCCAGCAGTCAACGGGAAGAGACCCAGTACTTC. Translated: CASSQREETQYF.

CDR3: CASSYQQETGEKLFF. CDR3 in DNA: TGTGCCAGCAGTTATCAACAGGAGACGGGTGAAAAACTGTTTTTT. This rearrangement joins TRBV6-5 to TRBJ1-4; D might be TRBD1 (5 bases). Germline CDR1 MNHEY, CDR2 SVGAGI. The V end was cut by 3 bases, the J end by 7 bases, with 15 bases between. The CDR3 loop spans 15 amino acids.

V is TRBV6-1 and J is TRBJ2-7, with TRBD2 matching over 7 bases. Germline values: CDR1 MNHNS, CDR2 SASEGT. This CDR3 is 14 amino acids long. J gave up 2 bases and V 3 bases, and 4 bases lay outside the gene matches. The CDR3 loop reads CASSDGRTTYEQYV. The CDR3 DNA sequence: TGTGCCAGCAGTGACGGGAGGACGACCTACGAGCAGTACGTC.

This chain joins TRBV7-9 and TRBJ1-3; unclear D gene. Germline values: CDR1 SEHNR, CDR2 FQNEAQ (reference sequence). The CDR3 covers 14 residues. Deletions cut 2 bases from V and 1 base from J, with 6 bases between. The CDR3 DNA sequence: TGTGCCAGCAGCTTACCAGTATCTGGAAACACCATATATTTT. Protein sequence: CASSLPVSGNTIYF.

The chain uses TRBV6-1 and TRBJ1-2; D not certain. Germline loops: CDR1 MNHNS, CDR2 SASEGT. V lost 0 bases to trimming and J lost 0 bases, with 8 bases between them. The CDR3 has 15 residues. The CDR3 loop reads CASSEAPEANYGYTF. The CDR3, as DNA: TGTGCCAGCAGTGAAGCCCCCGAAGCTAACTATGGCTACACCTTC.

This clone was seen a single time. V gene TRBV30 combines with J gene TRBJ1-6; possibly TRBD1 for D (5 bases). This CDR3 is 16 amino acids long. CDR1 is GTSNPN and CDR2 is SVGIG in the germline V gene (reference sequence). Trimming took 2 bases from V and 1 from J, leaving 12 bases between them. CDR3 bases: TGTGCCTGGAGTCTGCAGGGTCGGTCCTATAATTCACCCCTCCACTTT. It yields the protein CAWSLQGRSYNSPLHF.

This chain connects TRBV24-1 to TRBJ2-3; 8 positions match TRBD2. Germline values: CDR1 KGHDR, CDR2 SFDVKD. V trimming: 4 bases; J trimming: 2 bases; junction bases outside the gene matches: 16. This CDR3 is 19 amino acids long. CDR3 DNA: TGTGCCACCAGTGACTCGGGACTAGTTCGCGGCTCTGTCACAGATACGCAGTATTTT. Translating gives CATSDSGLVRGSVTDTQYF.

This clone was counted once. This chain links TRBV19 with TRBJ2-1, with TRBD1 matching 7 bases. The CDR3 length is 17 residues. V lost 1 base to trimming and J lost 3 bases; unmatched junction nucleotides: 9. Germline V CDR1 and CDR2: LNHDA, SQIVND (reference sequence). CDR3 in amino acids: CASSIALMRTGYNEQFF. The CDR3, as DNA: TGTGCCAGTAGTATAGCTTTAATGAGGACAGGCTACAATGAGCAGTTCTTC.

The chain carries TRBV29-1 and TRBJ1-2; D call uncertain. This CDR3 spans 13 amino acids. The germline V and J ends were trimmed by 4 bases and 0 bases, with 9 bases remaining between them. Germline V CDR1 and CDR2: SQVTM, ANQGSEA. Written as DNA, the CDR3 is TGCAGCGTTGGGATTTCGACTAACTATGGCTACACCTTC. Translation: CSVGISTNYGYTF.

As DNA, the CDR3 is TGTGCCAGCAGACTTAGCCAGAGCTCTGGAAACACCATATATTTT. Protein sequence: CASRLSQSSGNTIYF. The chain joins TRBV6-5 to TRBJ1-3; no clear D. Germline lookup yields CDR1 MNHEY and CDR2 SVGAGI. V lost 6 bases, J lost 0 bases, and 12 bases lay in between. There are 15 residues in the CDR3.

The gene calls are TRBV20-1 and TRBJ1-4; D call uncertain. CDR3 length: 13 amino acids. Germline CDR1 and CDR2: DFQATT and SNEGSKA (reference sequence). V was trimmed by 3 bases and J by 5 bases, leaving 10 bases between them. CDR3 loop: CSASGGVNEKLFF. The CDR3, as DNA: TGCAGTGCTAGTGGCGGAGTAAATGAAAAACTGTTTTTT.

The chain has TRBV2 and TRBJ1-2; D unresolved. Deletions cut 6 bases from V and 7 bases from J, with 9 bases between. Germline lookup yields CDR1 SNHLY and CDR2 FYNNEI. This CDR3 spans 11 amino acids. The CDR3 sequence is CASRDSSGYTF. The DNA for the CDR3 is TGTGCCAGCAGGGACTCGAGTGGCTACACCTTC.

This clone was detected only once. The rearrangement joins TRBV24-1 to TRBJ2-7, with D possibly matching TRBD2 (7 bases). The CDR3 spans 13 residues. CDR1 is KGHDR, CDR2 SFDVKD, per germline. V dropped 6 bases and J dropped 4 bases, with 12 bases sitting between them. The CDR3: CATSPGGAYEQYF. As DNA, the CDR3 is TGTGCCACCAGTCCGGGGGGCGCTTACGAGCAGTACTTC.

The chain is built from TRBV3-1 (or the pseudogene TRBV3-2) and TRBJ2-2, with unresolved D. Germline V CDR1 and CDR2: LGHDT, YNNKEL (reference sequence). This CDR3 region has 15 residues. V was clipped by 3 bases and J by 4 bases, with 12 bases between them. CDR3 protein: CASSQFVTSTGELFF. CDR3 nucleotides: TGTGCCAGCAGCCAGTTTGTCACGTCCACCGGGGAGCTGTTTTTT.